This entry describes one TCR beta chain. The data derive from a study of T cell changes during pregnancy in multiple sclerosis. The CDR3 contains 15 residues. Germline CDR1 and CDR2: MNHEY and SVGAGI. The V end was cut by 4 bases, the J end by 5 bases, with 17 bases between. Clones were sequenced by immunoSEQ multiplex PCR, and TCRdb holds only the in-frame ones, with some missing. Of around 70,000 clones in the sample, approximately 94% were seen once. The sequencing used peripheral blood, collected in the third trimester of pregnancy. The receptor's source is a female donor with multiple sclerosis, enrolled in a pregnancy study. The V gene is TRBV6-5, the J gene TRBJ1-2; D is undetermined. The CDR3 bases are TGTGCCAGCAGTTCCCTCCCGGGTGATCTATATGGCTACACCTTC. Translated: CASSSLPGDLYGYTF.